The TCR beta chain described here comes from a study of shared clonotypes between healthy human individuals (TCRdb year 2020). Notes on the research overall: The cohort included a few men and a couple of women between 18 and 49 years of age. Per donor, three plates each were used for CD4 naive and CD4 memory, two for CD8 naive, and one for CD8 memory. To estimate repertoire size and how much clonotype sharing occurs between individuals, the study deeply sequenced the blood TCR repertoires of five or six healthy adults. Libraries were prepared and TCR repertoires were sequenced by different laboratories using diverse techniques, in order to increase sequencing depth and limit assay-specific biases. Leukapheresis yielded between about 0.94 and 9 billion PBMCs per donor.

Healthy HIV-negative adults with no recently reported acute infections or vaccinations were included as donors. All donors were Caucasian adults living in Nashville, Tennessee, USA. CD8 memory samples were composed of magnetically selected CD45RO+ cells combined with CCR7-negative CD45RA+ effector memory (TemRA) cells. After blood collection by leukapheresis, PBMCs were isolated using Ficoll-Histopaque density gradient centrifugation and then cryopreserved in the vapor phase of liquid nitrogen. Purity and quantity of every magnetically sorted T cell population were checked by analytical flow cytometry. From each sorted fraction, genomic DNA was isolated and quantified by UV absorbance on a Nanodrop 2000c. A distance of 16 bases separates the germline ends of V and J, which lose 5 bases and 5 bases respectively. The CDR3 covers 14 residues, taking in both the cysteine and the phenylalanine. The DNA shown is the 42-base CDR3, in frame from base 1. CDR1 and CDR2, looked up from the germline V gene, are SGDLS and YYNGEE.

Using the deep immunoSEQ assay, TCR CDR3 regions were amplified from genomic DNA by multiplex PCR. Extracted genomic DNA from each cell subset was spread evenly across all wells of several immunoSEQ 96-well plates, with each plate serving as a replicate. Each replicate PCR for sorted subsets received around 210 ng genomic DNA, equal to about 30,000 T cell genomes. Purified libraries were quantified with a Qubit 3.0 fluorometer, sized on a Bioanalyzer 2100, and re-quantified with the KAPA Library Quantification kit. Each immunoSEQ 96-well plate was sequenced on its own single-read 150-cycle Illumina NextSeq 550 flow cell. As for how the authors treated the data: Because only junctional sequences without quality scores were contained in the immunoSEQ output, filtering matching that applied to full-length reads could not be performed. Sequences were annotated with PyIR, a Python wrapper for IgBLAST v1.9, using IMGT germline references to assign V/J genes and CDR3. Any read was removed if the V/J assignment was weak (E-value above 1e-6), the CDR3 was missing, or the read contained stop codons, out-of-frame junctions, or ambiguous translated residues. V3J clonotypes were defined as sequences sharing an identical inferred V gene, J gene, and CDR3 amino acid sequence. To compute the percentage overlap between repertoires, the number of shared unique clonotypes was divided by the size of the smaller repertoire. Richness of each repertoire was evaluated using RTK rarefaction, the Chao1 estimator, and Recon v2.1 estimates of unobserved clonotypes. Generation probabilities were computed with OLGA for all TCRbeta clonotypes obtained by the gDNA method from a few donors. TCRdb re-hosts the immuneACCESS table, in-frame sequences only. Its copies lack some clones; in the studies checked, an unresolved V gene accounts for under half of them, and the cause for the rest is not known. V, J and clone size were drawn from that table, and D and trimming were deduced from the DNA. A total of around 100,000 clones appear in this sample, 67% of them only once. The ten largest clones capture approximately 23% of the sample.

About this clone: There is no known antigen for this receptor. Base qualities are not provided; no much larger clone lies one nucleotide away.

General study outcomes and caveats: Estimated clonotype richness was generally larger for naive than for memory subsets. Only blood was sampled, and tissue TCR repertoires likely differ from those in blood. When a handful of donors were compared, the shared fraction of clonotypes was about 5% for naive CD4, about 4% for naive CD8, 2% to 2.5% for memory CD4, and approximately 0.4% for memory CD8. Compared with non-shared clonotypes, the clonotypes found in all four sorted-subset donors had higher generation probabilities. Pairwise subsampling indicated that sequencing depth was expected to affect the degree of clonotype sharing among donors. Because the study included a small number of donors, the genetic and exposure-history diversity represented was limited. Even with the large sequencing depth, rarefaction of the sorted-subset datasets indicated that sequencing was incomplete.

This sequence was found in a woman aged 30 to 39 in good health. The sample taken for sequencing was memory CD8+ T cells sorted from blood. The cell subset or site label of this sample denotes: CD45RO+ cells pooled with CCR7-negative TemRA cells. The receptor chain draws on TRBV9 and TRBJ1-1; TRBD1 could be the D gene, as 5 bases match. The CDR3 protein: CASRAGTSATEAFF. The sequence in DNA is TGTGCCAGCAGGGCCGGGACGAGTGCGACTGAAGCTTTCTTT. Joined to the reference TRBV9 and TRBJ1-1 proteins, this CDR3 gives the full variable domain: DSGVTQTPKHLITATGQRVTLRCSPRSGDLSVYWYQQSLDQGLQFLIQYYNGEERAKGNILERFSAQQFPDLHSELNLSSLELGDSALYFCASRAGTSATEAFFGQGTRLTVV.